One sample yielded the 18 T cell receptor beta chains listed below, sequenced in a study of blood T cell repertoires in COVID-19 (dated by TCRdb to 2020 to 2022). To prepare the library, the immunoSEQ multiplex PCR assay was applied. TCRdb retrieved this table from immuneACCESS and kept in-frame rearrangements only. Not all clones are present; in checked studies, unresolved V genes account for under half, and no reason is known for the remainder. The sample data list approximately 260,000 clones, and roughly 88% of these were observed just once. Clones ranked in the top ten supply 2.1% of the sample. Material for sequencing was peripheral blood. The source of these receptors is a middle-aged woman who had recovered from COVID-19.

This chain links TRBV7-2 with TRBJ2-3; the match to TRBD2 covers 15 bases. The CDR3 is 17 amino acids. The V gene end was trimmed by 5 bases and the J gene end by 1 base; junction bases not matched to a gene: 4. Germline lookup yields CDR1 SGHTA and CDR2 FQGNSA. The CDR3 DNA is TGTGCCAGCAGCGACGGGACTAGCGGGAGGCGCACAGATACGCAGTATTTT. It specifies CASSDGTSGRRTDTQYF. Filled out from reference TRBV7-2 and TRBJ2-3, the complete variable domain reads GAGVSQSPSNKVTEKGKDVELRCDPISGHTALYWYRQSLGQGLEFLIYFQGNSAPDKSGLPSDRFSAERTGGSVSTLTIQRTQQEDSAVYLCASSDGTSGRRTDTQYFGPGTRLTVL.

The chain joins TRBV29-1 to TRBJ2-7; a possible D gene is TRBD1 (6 bases). Trimming removed 7 bases at V and 3 bases at J, with 16 bases between. This CDR3 comprises 13 residues. Germline V gene data show CDR1 as SQVTM and CDR2 as ANQGSEA. DNA for the CDR3: TGCAGCGCTTCCGGGACATACAGCTACGAGCAGTACTTC. Protein: CSASGTYSYEQYF.

The chain recombines TRBV11-3 with TRBJ2-2; TRBD1 agrees at 8 bases. The germline V gene encodes CDR1 SGHNT and CDR2 YENEEA. The CDR3 covers 16 residues. Trimming took 1 base from V and 6 from J; bases not matched to a gene: 7. In DNA form, the CDR3 reads TGTGCCAGCAGCTTAGCCGGACAGGGTGTATCCGGGGAGCTGTTTTTT. Its translation: CASSLAGQGVSGELFF.

CDR3 bases: TGCAGCGTCTACAGGGGTCCCGGGAATTCACCCCTCCACTTT. This gives the protein CSVYRGPGNSPLHF. The chain recombines TRBV29-1 with TRBJ1-6, with TRBD1 matching over 7 bases. Trimming at V came to 6 bases and at J to 7 bases, leaving 9 bases not matched to a gene. CDR1 and CDR2 (germline): SQVTM, ANQGSEA. The CDR3 spans 14 residues.

This chain uses TRBV7-3 with TRBJ2-1; TRBD2 matches 14 bases. Trimming removed 4 bases from V and 0 bases from J; junction bases left unmatched: 8. Germline V CDR1 and CDR2: SGHTA, FQGTGA. The CDR3 is made up of 19 amino acids. The chain's CDR3 is CASSSTSGGATSSYNEQFF. CDR3 sequence (DNA): TGTGCCAGCAGCTCGACTAGCGGGGGGGCCACGAGCTCCTACAATGAGCAGTTCTTC.

The genes are TRBV6-2 or TRBV6-3 and TRBJ2-1; D uncertain. Trimming cost V 0 bases and J 7 bases, with 4 bases left between them. The CDR3 is 12 amino acids. Germline V lookup: CDR1 MNHEY, CDR2 SVGEGT. The chain's CDR3 is CASSYSRNEQFF. CDR3 sequence (DNA): TGTGCCAGCAGTTACTCGAGGAATGAGCAGTTCTTC.

The V and J genes are TRBV2 and TRBJ2-5, with TRBD2 matching 9 bases. After removal of 6 bases from V and 1 base from J, the junction contained 9 bases not matched to a gene. The CDR3 loop spans 16 amino acids. Germline V CDR1 and CDR2: SNHLY, FYNNEI. CDR3 in amino acids: CASSSWVSGSQETQYF. In nucleotides, the CDR3 is TGTGCCAGCAGCTCCTGGGTTAGCGGGAGCCAAGAGACCCAGTACTTC.

This chain connects TRBV4-3 to TRBJ2-2; 7 nucleotides line up with TRBD2. V gave up 1 base and J gave up 0 bases; unmatched junction bases: 5. The CDR3 consists of 17 residues. Germline V gene data show CDR1 as LGHNA and CDR2 as YSLEER. CDR3 nucleotide sequence: TGCGCCAGCAGCCAAGTCCTCGCGGGGGCGAACACCGGGGAGCTGTTTTTT. Translating it yields CASSQVLAGANTGELFF.

This rearrangement joins TRBV29-1 to TRBJ2-7; the match to TRBD1 covers 8 bases. Per germline, CDR1 SQVTM and CDR2 ANQGSEA. Germline trimming cut 4 bases from V and 0 bases from J; bases unmatched to any gene: 8. There are 15 residues in the CDR3. In nucleotides, the CDR3 is TGCAGCGTTGCGATAGGACAGGGCCTCTCCTACGAGCAGTACTTC. Translation: CSVAIGQGLSYEQYF.

J is TRBJ2-1 and V is TRBV9; a weak D match, TRBD2 (6 bases). V was pared by 3 bases and J by 3 bases, with 19 bases between. The CDR3 covers 17 residues. Germline CDR1 SGDLS, CDR2 YYNGEE. The CDR3 DNA follows: TGTGCCAGCAGCGCGGCTAGCACCCGGGGGAACTACAATGAGCAGTTCTTC. It translates to CASSAASTRGNYNEQFF.

The chain joins TRBV6-2 or TRBV6-3 to TRBJ1-5, with 8 bases that match TRBD1. V shed 4 bases, J shed 0 bases, and the junction held 8 bases outside the gene matches. The CDR3 is made up of 17 amino acids. From germline, CDR1 is MNHEY and CDR2 SVGEGT. The CDR3 DNA is TGTGCCAGCAGTTTTATAAGGACAGGGATTAGCAATCAGCCCCAGCATTTT. This gives the protein CASSFIRTGISNQPQHF.

The chain recombines TRBV5-1 with TRBJ1-1, with TRBD1 as a possible D gene (6 bases). The CDR3 length is 12 residues. Germline values: CDR1 SGHRS, CDR2 YFSETQ. V lost 2 bases and J lost 4, with 6 bases in between. The CDR3 bases are TGCGCCAGCAGCTTACAGGGCACTGAAGCTTTCTTT. Protein product: CASSLQGTEAFF. The complete variable domain, with remaining parts taken from reference TRBV5-1 and TRBJ1-1, reads KAGVTQTPRYLIKTRGQQVTLSCSPISGHRSVSWYQQTPGQGLQFLFEYFSETQRNKGNFPGRFSGRQFSNSRSEMNVSTLELGDSALYLCASSLQGTEAFFGQGTRLTVV.

This chain joins TRBV4-3 and TRBJ2-1; the D is unclear. The germline gives CDR1 LGHNA, CDR2 YSLEER. Trimming took off 4 bases at V and 7 bases at J, with 5 bases between the two ends. The CDR3 consists of 11 residues. The CDR3, as DNA: TGCGCCAGCAGCCGTTATAATGAGCAGTTCTTC. As protein: CASSRYNEQFF.

The J gene is TRBJ1-3, the V gene TRBV7-2; D remains ambiguous. CDR1 is SGHTA and CDR2 is FQGNSA in the germline V gene. The CDR3 spans 14 residues. V lost 1 base and J 7 bases, leaving 11 bases between the germline ends. The CDR3 DNA sequence: TGTGCCAGCAGCTTAGTATCCGGAGGGAACACCATATATTTT. Its protein product is CASSLVSGGNTIYF.

DNA of the CDR3: TGCGCCAGCAGCCGGGACAGGCTGGAGACCCAGTACTTC. As protein: CASSRDRLETQYF. V is TRBV5-1 and J is TRBJ2-5; TRBD1 agrees at 8 bases. The CDR3 consists of 13 residues. Germline V gives CDR1 SGHRS, CDR2 YFSETQ. Unmatched junction bases numbered 4, after V lost 4 bases and J lost 5 bases.

This chain connects TRBV4-3 to TRBJ1-2; no firm D call. Looked up from germline, CDR1 is LGHNA and CDR2 is YSLEER. V was trimmed by 0 bases and J by 4 bases, leaving 12 bases between them. The CDR3 runs 15 residues. The chain's CDR3 is CASSQELEVSYGYTF. CDR3 nucleotide sequence: TGCGCCAGCAGCCAAGAGTTGGAGGTATCCTATGGCTACACCTTC.

The chain joins TRBV4-3 to TRBJ2-7, with 9 positions matching TRBD2. The junction had 4 bases not matched to a gene; V was cut back by 3 bases and J by 1 base. Germline-derived CDR1 and CDR2 are LGHNA and YSLEER. The length of the CDR3 is 15 residues. This chain's CDR3 is CASSQQLAGSYEQYF. CDR3 coding DNA: TGCGCCAGCAGCCAGCAACTAGCGGGTTCCTACGAGCAGTACTTC.

This chain joins TRBV7-2 and TRBJ2-3; D is unclear. V was shortened by 5 bases and J by 2 bases, with 5 bases between the two germline ends. CDR3 length: 12 amino acids. CDR1 and CDR2 (germline): SGHTA, FQGNSA. The CDR3 nucleotides read TGTGCCAGCAGCCCTTTCACAGATACGCAGTATTTT. It codes for CASSPFTDTQYF.